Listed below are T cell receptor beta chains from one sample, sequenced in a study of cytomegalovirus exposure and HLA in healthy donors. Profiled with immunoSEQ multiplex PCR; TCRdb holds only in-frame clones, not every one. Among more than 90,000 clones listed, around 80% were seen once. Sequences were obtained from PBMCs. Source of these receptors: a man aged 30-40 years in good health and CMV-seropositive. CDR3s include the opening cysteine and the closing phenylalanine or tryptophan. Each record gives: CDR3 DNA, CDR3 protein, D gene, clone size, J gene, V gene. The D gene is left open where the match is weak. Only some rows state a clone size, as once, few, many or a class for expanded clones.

CDR3 DNA: TGTGCCAGCAGCTTAGGACAGACCCGAACCGGGGAGCTGTTTTTT; CDR3 protein: CASSLGQTRTGELFF; D gene: NA; clone size: NA; J gene: TRBJ2-2; V gene: TRBV5-5
CDR3 DNA: TGTGCCAGCAACCCCCTCGGGGGGGCGGAGACCCAGTACTTC; CDR3 protein: CASNPLGGAETQYF; D gene: TRBD2; clone size: NA; J gene: TRBJ2-5; V gene: TRBV6-5
CDR3 DNA: TGTGCCAGCAGCTTCGAACCTACCCCTGGAAACACCATATATTTT; CDR3 protein: CASSFEPTPGNTIYF; D gene: NA; clone size: few; J gene: TRBJ1-3; V gene: TRBV7-9
CDR3 DNA: TGTGCCATCAGTGGGACAGGGCCCAGCTCCTACAATGAGCAGTTCTTC; CDR3 protein: CAISGTGPSSYNEQFF; D gene: TRBD1; clone size: few; J gene: TRBJ2-1; V gene: TRBV10-3
CDR3 DNA: TGTGCCAGCAGCTTAGTGGGACAGTCCGGCGAGCAGTACTTC; CDR3 protein: CASSLVGQSGEQYF; D gene: TRBD1; clone size: NA; J gene: TRBJ2-7; V gene: TRBV7-3
CDR3 DNA: TGCGCCAGCAGCTTGTCGGGGGTTGACACGGGCTACGAGCAGTACTTC; CDR3 protein: CASSLSGVDTGYEQYF; D gene: NA; clone size: NA; J gene: TRBJ2-7; V gene: TRBV5-1
CDR3 DNA: TGTGCCAGCAGAGGCGACGCGGGGGCCCACGAGCAGTACTTC; CDR3 protein: CASRGDAGAHEQYF; D gene: NA; clone size: NA; J gene: TRBJ2-7; V gene: TRBV9
CDR3 DNA: TGTGCCAGCAGGGGGGTAGAAGCGGGGTCCTACGAGCAGTACTTC; CDR3 protein: CASRGVEAGSYEQYF; D gene: TRBD2; clone size: NA; J gene: TRBJ2-7; V gene: TRBV27
CDR3 DNA: TGCGCCAGCAGCGTTCAGACAGGCGACGGAAACACCATATATTTT; CDR3 protein: CASSVQTGDGNTIYF; D gene: NA; clone size: NA; J gene: TRBJ1-3; V gene: TRBV5-1
CDR3 DNA: TGCGCCAGCAGCCAAGCCCAGGGAGGGAACACTGAAGCTTTCTTT; CDR3 protein: CASSQAQGGNTEAFF; D gene: NA; clone size: few; J gene: TRBJ1-1; V gene: TRBV4-1
CDR3 DNA: TGTGCCAGTAGTATAAGTACAAGCTCCTACGAGCAGTACTTC; CDR3 protein: CASSISTSSYEQYF; D gene: NA; clone size: NA; J gene: TRBJ2-7; V gene: TRBV19
CDR3 DNA: TGCGCCAGCAGCTTCGGGGGGGGGAGCACAGATACGCAGTATTTT; CDR3 protein: CASSFGGGSTDTQYF; D gene: TRBD2; clone size: NA; J gene: TRBJ2-3; V gene: TRBV5-1
CDR3 DNA: TGTGCCATCAGTGCCATCGGCGAGGGCGAGCAGTACTTC; CDR3 protein: CAISAIGEGEQYF; D gene: NA; clone size: few; J gene: TRBJ2-7; V gene: TRBV10-3
CDR3 DNA: TGCAGCGTTGAATCGGGGGCAGGGGGCTCTGGAAACACCATATATTTT; CDR3 protein: CSVESGAGGSGNTIYF; D gene: TRBD1; clone size: NA; J gene: TRBJ1-3; V gene: TRBV29-1
CDR3 DNA: TGTGCCACCAGCAGACCTGACAGCCTAAGTGAGCAGTTCTTC; CDR3 protein: CATSRPDSLSEQFF; D gene: NA; clone size: NA; J gene: TRBJ2-1; V gene: TRBV15
CDR3 DNA: TGTGCCATCAGTGAGTCCAGCGGGGGGCGAGCCAAAAACATTCAGTACTTC; CDR3 protein: CAISESSGGRAKNIQYF; D gene: TRBD2; clone size: NA; J gene: TRBJ2-4; V gene: TRBV10-3
CDR3 DNA: TGTGCCAGCAGCTCGGGACAGGGGTTTCGAAAACTGTTTTTT; CDR3 protein: CASSSGQGFRKLFF; D gene: TRBD1; clone size: few; J gene: TRBJ1-4; V gene: TRBV7-9
CDR3 DNA: TGTGCCAGCAGTGAGGGGAGGGATACAAGCACAGATACGCAGTATTTT; CDR3 protein: CASSEGRDTSTDTQYF; D gene: TRBD2; clone size: NA; J gene: TRBJ2-3; V gene: TRBV25-1
CDR3 DNA: TGTGCCTGGAGTATTGCGACGGGGGTCTTTGGCTACACCTTC; CDR3 protein: CAWSIATGVFGYTF; D gene: NA; clone size: few; J gene: TRBJ1-2; V gene: TRBV30
CDR3 DNA: TGCAGCGTGCGCGTGACAGGGGGGTATACGCAGTATTTT; CDR3 protein: CSVRVTGGYTQYF; D gene: TRBD1; clone size: few; J gene: TRBJ2-3; V gene: TRBV29-1
CDR3 DNA: TGTGCCAGCAGTACGGGGGGCTCTGGAAACACCATATATTTT; CDR3 protein: CASSTGGSGNTIYF; D gene: NA; clone size: NA; J gene: TRBJ1-3; V gene: TRBV6-1
CDR3 DNA: TGTGCCAGCAGCTCCACAGGGACAGATACGCAGTATTTT; CDR3 protein: CASSSTGTDTQYF; D gene: NA; clone size: NA; J gene: TRBJ2-3; V gene: TRBV5-4